What follows describes a single T cell receptor beta chain. This clone was recorded once. It lacks a known antigen. No much larger clone is present one base from it, and per-base qualities are unavailable. Using the deep immunoSEQ assay, TCR CDR3 regions were amplified from genomic DNA by multiplex PCR. Extracted genomic DNA from each cell subset was spread evenly across all wells of several immunoSEQ 96-well plates, with each plate serving as a replicate. For sorted subsets, around 200 ng genomic DNA, equal to 30,000 or so T cell genomes, was loaded into each replicate PCR. The purified libraries were quantified using a Qubit 3.0 fluorometer, sized with a Bioanalyzer 2100, and then quantified again using the KAPA Library Quantification kit. Every immunoSEQ 96-well plate was sequenced on a separate single-read 150-cycle Illumina NextSeq 550 flow cell. The published analysis was carried out like this. Because only junctional sequences without quality scores were contained in the immunoSEQ output, filtering matching that applied to full-length reads could not be performed. To assign V/J genes and CDR3, sequences were annotated against IMGT germline references using PyIR, a Python wrapper for IgBLAST v1.9. Any read was removed if the V/J assignment was weak (E-value above 1e-6), the CDR3 was missing, or the read contained stop codons, out-of-frame junctions, or ambiguous translated residues. V3J clonotypes were defined as sequences sharing the same inferred V gene, J gene, and CDR3 amino acid sequence. Percentage overlap between repertoires was calculated by dividing the number of shared unique clonotypes by the size of the smaller repertoire. Repertoire richness was assessed with RTK rarefaction, the Chao1 estimator, and Recon v2.1 estimates of unobserved clonotypes. Generation probabilities for all TCRbeta clonotypes obtained by the gDNA method from a handful of donors were computed using OLGA. TCRdb limited this immuneACCESS table to in-frame rearrangements with V and J called. A share of clones is missing; checked studies link under half to unresolved V genes, and the rest is unexplained. V and J calls and clone size come straight from that table; D and trimming were deduced from the DNA. The sample contains 550,000 to 750,000 clones, about 90% of them found a single time. The ten largest clonotypes hold 20% to 25% of the sample.

The data were taken from a study of shared clonotypes between healthy human individuals (TCRdb year 2020). Some background on the complete study: Two women and a few men aged 18 to 49 years were included in the cohort. For each donor, CD4 naive and CD4 memory were each given three plates, CD8 naive was given two plates, and CD8 memory was given one plate. Blood TCR repertoires of several healthy adults were deeply sequenced to estimate repertoire size and the extent of clonotype sharing between individuals. To increase sequencing depth and limit assay-specific biases, TCR repertoire library preparation and sequencing were carried out by different laboratories using diverse techniques. Leukapheresis yielded between about 0.85 and 10 billion PBMCs per donor.

The CDR3 goes from the cysteine to the phenylalanine over 18 residues. Of the read, only the CDR3 DNA is kept; its 54 bases are in frame from base 1. The V end loses 0 bases and the J end loses 0 bases, and a stretch of 15 bases separates them. The germline V gene encodes CDR1 SGHDN and CDR2 FVKESK. CD8 naive samples consisted of CD45RO-negative cells that were positively selected for CCR7, yielding a CD45RA+CCR7+ population without TemRA cells. The donors were healthy, HIV-negative adults with no recently reported acute infections or vaccinations. All donors were Caucasian adults living in Nashville, Tennessee, USA. Blood was obtained by leukapheresis, after which PBMCs were separated by Ficoll-Histopaque density gradient centrifugation and cryopreserved in liquid nitrogen vapor phase. Purity and quantity of every magnetically sorted T cell population were checked by analytical flow cytometry. Genomic DNA was isolated from each sorted fraction and quantified by UV absorbance on a Nanodrop 2000c.

General study outcomes and caveats: Sampling was restricted to blood, and TCR repertoires in tissues likely differ from the TCR repertoires found in blood. About 5% of naive CD4, 3.5% of naive CD8, about 2.5% of memory CD4, and about 0.4% of memory CD8 clonotypes were shared across several donors. Because the study included only a small number of donors, the genetic and exposure-history diversity represented was limited. Estimated clonotype richness was generally larger for naive than for memory subsets. Rarefaction of sorted-subset datasets indicated incomplete sequencing despite the large sequencing depth. Compared with non-shared clonotypes, the clonotypes found in all four sorted-subset donors had higher generation probabilities. Based on pairwise subsampling, the degree of clonotype sharing among donors was expected to be affected by sequencing depth.

This sequence originates from a man aged 30 to 39 in good health. The sample was naive CD8+ T cells sorted from blood. The label giving this sample's cell subset or site can be read as: CD45RA+CCR7+. This receptor chain uses TRBV14 and TRBJ2-4; confidence is insufficient to name the D gene. The CDR3 region: CASSQESVDLQAKNIQYF. The sequenced DNA is TGTGCCAGCAGCCAAGAGTCGGTCGATCTGCAAGCCAAAAACATTCAGTACTTC.